This T cell receptor beta chain emerged from a study of T cells after yellow fever vaccination. TCRdb re-called the 5' RACE reads through MiXCR, storing one row per CDR3 protein. This table has under 600,000 distinct CDR3 sequences, 21% appearing once. The CDR3 runs 16 residues. CDR1 is SGHRS and CDR2 is YFSETQ in the germline V gene. Trimming shortened V by 1 base and J by 3 bases, and 16 bases separated the two germline ends. This clonotype showed up many times. Material: PBMCs, obtained approximately 22 days after the first yellow fever vaccination. V and J are TRBV5-1 and TRBJ2-5; D is ambiguous. This TCR came from a man younger than 35 who received the YFV17D yellow fever vaccine. In DNA, the CDR3 is TGCGCCAGCAGCTTGCTGCCCCTTGGGCAGAAAGAGACCCAGTACTTC. Protein product: CASSLLPLGQKETQYF.